One sample yielded the 13 T cell receptor beta chains listed below, sequenced in a study of T cells after yellow fever vaccination. Each CDR3 protein gets one entry after TCRdb re-called the 5' RACE reads with MiXCR. Among a few hundred thousand distinct CDR3 sequences listed, about 19% were seen once. The sequencing used PBMCs, collected before the yellow fever booster vaccination. All receptors come from a man in his late teens or twenties who received the YFV17D yellow fever vaccine.

This clonotype was counted only a few times. V gene TRBV12-3 or TRBV12-4 combines with J gene TRBJ1-6; a weak D match, TRBD1 (5 bases). The CDR3 sequence is 12 residues long. Trimming took off 5 bases at V and 18 bases at J, with 17 bases between the two ends. CDR3 loop: CASSVDTARAHF. The CDR3 DNA reads TGTGCCAGCAGTGTGGACACCGCTCGGGCCCACTTT.

This clonotype has just a few counts. The chain uses TRBV7-2 and TRBJ1-1; tentatively, D is TRBD1 (5 bases). CDR1 SGHTA and CDR2 FQGNSA come from the germline V gene. Trimming pared 5 bases from V and 4 bases from J, leaving 14 bases between. The CDR3 is made up of 14 amino acids. CDR3 nucleotide sequence: TGTGCCAGCAGCCCCCGACAGACTAGCACTGAAGCTTTCTTT. This gives the protein CASSPRQTSTEAFF. The whole variable domain, filled in from reference TRBV7-2 and TRBJ1-1, reads GAGVSQSPSNKVTEKGKDVELRCDPISGHTALYWYRQSLGQGLEFLIYFQGNSAPDKSGLPSDRFSAERTGGSVSTLTIQRTQQEDSAVYLCASSPRQTSTEAFFGQGTRLTVV.

V gene TRBV20-1 combines with J gene TRBJ2-7, with 7 positions matching TRBD1. The V segment lost 0 bases and the J segment 0 bases; nucleotides outside the gene matches: 5. Looked up from germline, CDR1 is DFQATT and CDR2 is SNEGSKA (reference sequence). The CDR3 loop spans 15 amino acids. The CDR3 bases are TGCAGTGCTAGAGAGGGACAGTTGAGCTCCTACGAGCAGTACTTC. Translating gives CSAREGQLSSYEQYF.

This clonotype was counted only a few times. This chain links TRBV7-6 with TRBJ2-7; possibly TRBD1 for D (6 bases). Trimming left V 5 bases short and J 5 bases short, with 16 bases between. CDR3 length equals 14 residues. CDR1 is SGHVS, CDR2 FNYEAQ, per germline. CDR3 coding DNA: TGTGCCAGCAGCACCACGACAGGCCCCCACGAGCAGTACTTC. This encodes CASSTTTGPHEQYF.

The genes are TRBV6-1 and TRBJ1-2; D is possibly TRBD1 (5 bases). Between the trimmed V and J ends, which lost 8 bases and 7 bases, there was a span of 8 bases. There are 10 residues in the CDR3. CDR1 is MNHNS and CDR2 is SASEGT in the germline V gene. This chain's CDR3 is CASWGGGYTF. CDR3 nucleotide sequence: TGTGCCAGCTGGGGCGGTGGCTACACCTTC.

V usage is TRBV13 and J usage is TRBJ2-3; D may be TRBD1 (7 bases). The CDR3 extends over 16 amino acids. The germline gives CDR1 PRHDT, CDR2 FYEKMQ (reference sequence). V dropped 1 base and J dropped 2 bases, with 13 bases sitting between them. The CDR3: CASSLASRGVTDTQYF. CDR3 nucleotide sequence: TGTGCCAGCAGCTTAGCCTCCAGGGGGGTCACAGATACGCAGTATTTT.

The chain combines TRBV4-2 with TRBJ2-3; the D call may be TRBD1 or TRBD2 (5 bases each). V lost 3 bases and J lost 0, with 13 bases in between. CDR1 LGHNA and CDR2 YNFKEQ come from the germline V gene. This CDR3 contains 16 residues. For the CDR3, the DNA is TGTGCCAGCAGCCATAGGACACTAGTTAGCACAGATACGCAGTATTTT. It specifies CASSHRTLVSTDTQYF.

This chain uses TRBV18 with TRBJ2-5, with a weak D call TRBD1 (6 bases). This CDR3 spans 15 amino acids. V lost 0 bases and J lost 2, with 10 bases in between. Germline values: CDR1 KGHSH, CDR2 LQKENI. DNA for the CDR3: TGTGCCAGCTCACCACCGGGGACACCTCAAGAGACCCAGTACTTC. Encoded protein: CASSPPGTPQETQYF.

The V gene is TRBV4-3, the J gene TRBJ2-2, with 9 nucleotides matching TRBD1. CDR1 and CDR2 from the germline V gene are LGHNA and YSLEER. The J segment lost 4 bases and the V segment lost 6 bases, leaving 6 bases of the junction unmatched. The CDR3 is 15 residues long. The CDR3 DNA follows: TGCGCCAGCAGTCTACCGGGACAGGGCACCGGGGAGCTGTTTTTT. Translation gives CASSLPGQGTGELFF.

The V gene is TRBV11-2, the J gene TRBJ2-7; D might be TRBD1 (6 bases). This CDR3 is 13 amino acids long. Trimming took 6 bases from V and 4 from J, leaving 13 bases between them. The germline CDR1 and CDR2 sequences are SGHAT and FQNNGV. The CDR3 nucleotides are TGTGCCAGCAGTGCCGCGGACAGTTACGAGCAGTACTTC. Its translation is CASSAADSYEQYF.

The chain is built from TRBV20-1 and TRBJ2-7, with TRBD2 as a possible D gene (5 bases). Looked up from germline, CDR1 is DFQATT and CDR2 is SNEGSKA (reference sequence). The CDR3 is 14 residues long. Trimming took 3 bases from V and 0 from J, leaving 12 bases between them. DNA of the CDR3: TGCAGTGCTAGCCGGTTGGGGAGCTCCTACGAGCAGTACTTC. Protein product: CSASRLGSSYEQYF.

This clonotype was observed a handful of times. The chain recombines TRBV20-1 with TRBJ1-2, with TRBD1 as a possible D gene (6 bases). V lost 6 bases, J lost 3 bases, and 11 bases lay in between. This CDR3 region has 12 residues. Germline V gene sequence: CDR1 DFQATT, CDR2 SNEGSKA (reference sequence). The CDR3 region is CSAPDSYYGYTF. CDR3 sequence (DNA): TGCAGTGCACCGGACAGCTACTATGGCTACACCTTC.

DNA of the CDR3: TGCGCCAGCAGCCAAGACATAGCCAAAAACATTCAGTACTTC. It yields the protein CASSQDIAKNIQYF. This rearrangement joins TRBV4-3 to TRBJ2-4; D ambiguous. The CDR3 is 14 amino acids. The germline V and J ends were trimmed by 0 bases and 0 bases, with 3 bases remaining between them. Germline loops: CDR1 LGHNA, CDR2 YSLEER.